Shown below are 32 T cell receptor beta chains from a single sample sequenced in a study of sequential checkpoint blockade in melanoma. Sequenced by immunoSEQ multiplex PCR; TCRdb stores in-frame clones only, minus some. This repertoire shows over 5,000 clones, approximately 24% found once; its top ten account for over 20%. Regarding treatment: randomized to nivolumab then ipilimumab (arm A) or the reverse (arm B). The sequencing here drew on tumor tissue (inferred from file names), taken from a patient given nivolumab and ipilimumab in sequence. These receptors originate from a human donor with melanoma.

The chain couples TRBV19 to TRBJ2-5; D may be TRBD2 (6 bases). CDR3 length: 14 amino acids. Germline V gives CDR1 LNHDA, CDR2 SQIVND (reference sequence). V shed 3 bases and J shed 5 bases, with 13 bases lying between them. The CDR3 DNA is TGTGCCAGTAGTATGGCCCTGGCGGGGGAGACCCAGTACTTC. This encodes CASSMALAGETQYF.

The chain links TRBV19 to TRBJ1-3, with unresolved D. This CDR3 has 15 residues. Per germline, CDR1 LNHDA and CDR2 SQIVND (reference sequence). Trimming removed 3 bases at V and 0 bases at J, with 9 bases between. The CDR3 DNA reads as TGTGCCAGTAGTATGCCAGCCGGCTCTGGAAACACCATATATTTT. Encoded protein: CASSMPAGSGNTIYF.

This clone was seen at least ten times. The chain carries TRBV6-8 and TRBJ2-7; D is possibly TRBD1 (6 bases). Germline V gene data show CDR1 as MNHGY and CDR2 as SAAAGT. The CDR3 contains 16 residues. The V and J ends lost 2 bases and 0 bases respectively, with 14 bases between them. The CDR3 reads CASSYVQGTSSYEQYF. The CDR3 bases are TGTGCCAGCAGTTACGTGCAGGGGACGAGCTCCTACGAGCAGTACTTC.

This clone occurred a few times. Other DNA variants within this sample encode the same CDR3. The chain links TRBV6-8 to TRBJ1-1; TRBD1 is a possible D gene (5 bases). Trimming cost V 0 bases and J 1 base, with 9 bases left between them. This CDR3 comprises 15 residues. Germline V CDR1 and CDR2: MNHGY, SAAAGT. CDR3 region: CASSYSGVGNTEAFF. In nucleotides, the CDR3 is TGTGCCAGCAGTTACTCAGGGGTCGGGAACACTGAAGCTTTCTTT.

This clone has ten or more counts. Relative to the germline gene, one junction end is altered; a read error may explain this. V and J are TRBV7-6 and TRBJ1-4; TRBD1 is a possible D gene (5 bases). CDR3 length: 14 amino acids. Germline lookup yields CDR1 SGHVS and CDR2 FNYEAQ. The chain's CDR3 is CARSLAGKNEKLFF. In DNA form, the CDR3 reads TGTGCCAGAAGCTTGGCAGGGAAAAATGAAAAACTGTTTTTT.

Ten or more counts support this clone. The gene calls are TRBV11-3 and TRBJ1-5; 7 positions match TRBD1. Germline CDR1 reads SGHNT; CDR2 reads YENEEA. V was pared by 5 bases and J by 5 bases, with 9 bases of the junction left unmatched. The CDR3 runs 15 residues. The CDR3 loop is CASSLRQGGHQPQHF. CDR3 nucleotide sequence: TGTGCCAGCAGCCTCCGACAGGGAGGGCATCAGCCCCAGCATTTT.

The rearrangement uses TRBV5-1 and TRBJ2-7; unclear D gene. Germline V gives CDR1 SGHRS, CDR2 YFSETQ. Trimming took off 0 bases at V and 2 bases at J, with 9 bases between the two ends. There are 14 residues in the CDR3. This CDR3 reads CASSLVSATYEQYF. CDR3 DNA: TGCGCCAGCAGCTTGGTTTCAGCCACCTACGAGCAGTACTTC.

This clone showed up many times. This chain connects TRBV11-3 to TRBJ1-4; 9 bases are shared with TRBD1. Losses at the gene ends were 5 bases for V and 8 bases for J; bases not matched to a gene: 9. Germline V gene sequence: CDR1 SGHNT, CDR2 YENEEA. This CDR3 is 15 amino acids long. The CDR3 DNA follows: TGTGCCAGCAGCGTTACAGGGGGCGGACGGGAAAAACTGTTTTTT. It is translated as CASSVTGGGREKLFF.

The chain links TRBV18 to TRBJ2-3; 9 positions match TRBD1. The CDR3 is made up of 14 amino acids. J gave up 3 bases and V 3 bases, and 1 base lay outside the gene matches. Germline CDR1 KGHSH, CDR2 LQKENI. Written as DNA, the CDR3 is TGTGCCAGCTCACCTGGACAGGGGACAGATACGCAGTATTTT. Translation: CASSPGQGTDTQYF.

This clone was found many times. This chain connects TRBV11-3 to TRBJ1-2; a weak D match, TRBD1 (6 bases). Trimming removed 4 bases at V and 8 bases at J, with 17 bases between. The CDR3 totals 14 residues. Germline CDR1 and CDR2: SGHNT and YENEEA. CDR3 in DNA: TGTGCCAGCAGCTGGGGGCCGGCAGGAAGGGGCTACACCTTC. It specifies CASSWGPAGRGYTF. The full variable domain, in which reference TRBV11-3 and TRBJ1-2 provide the parts outside the CDR3, is EAGVVQSPRYKIIEKKQPVAFWCNPISGHNTLYWYLQNLGQGPELLIRYENEEAVDDSQLPKDRFSAERLKGVDSTLKIQPAELGDSAVYLCASSWGPAGRGYTFGSGTRLTVV.

The genes are TRBV2 and TRBJ2-7; 7 nucleotides line up with TRBD2. V trimming: 11 bases; J trimming: 0 bases; junction bases outside the gene matches: 7. CDR3 length: 13 residues. CDR1 SNHLY and CDR2 FYNNEI come from the germline V gene. CDR3 coding DNA: TGTGCCTGCAACCGGGACTACTCCTACGAGCAGTACTTC. Its translation: CACNRDYSYEQYF.

J is TRBJ1-5 and V is TRBV19, with D unresolved. From germline, CDR1 is LNHDA and CDR2 SQIVND (reference sequence). The CDR3 runs to 14 residues. Trimming removed 3 bases at V and 6 bases at J, with 12 bases between. CDR3 bases: TGTGCCAGTAGTATCGGGCAGCCGTCTCAGCCCCAGCATTTT. This sequence encodes CASSIGQPSQPQHF.

V and J are TRBV19 and TRBJ1-2; a possible D gene is TRBD1 (6 bases). This CDR3 comprises 14 residues. Trimming pared 5 bases from V and 2 bases from J, leaving 12 bases between. CDR1 LNHDA and CDR2 SQIVND come from the germline V gene (reference sequence). CDR3 coding DNA: TGTGCCAGTAGTCGGGACACGGGAAACTATGGCTACACCTTC. This codes for CASSRDTGNYGYTF. Filled out from reference TRBV19 and TRBJ1-2, the complete variable domain reads DGGITQSPKYLFRKEGQNVTLSCEQNLNHDAMYWYRQDPGQGLRLIYYSQIVNDFQKGDIAEGYSVSREKKESFPLTVTSAQKNPTAFYLCASSRDTGNYGYTFGSGTRLTVV.

A few counts support this clone. The V gene is TRBV15, the J gene TRBJ2-3; D is undetermined. Germline V gene lookup returns CDR1 LNHNV and CDR2 YYDKDF (reference sequence). Trimming removed 0 bases at V and 10 bases at J, with 14 bases between. The CDR3 covers 14 residues. For the CDR3, the DNA is TGTGCCACCAGCAGAGATCTTTGGCTGACGGCGCAGTATTTT. This encodes CATSRDLWLTAQYF.

This clone was found many times. The chain combines TRBV11-3 with TRBJ2-3, with 8 nucleotides matching TRBD1. V lost 6 bases to trimming and J lost 2 bases; unmatched junction nucleotides: 10. The CDR3 consists of 16 residues. Germline V gives CDR1 SGHNT, CDR2 YENEEA. The CDR3, as DNA: TGTGCCAGCAGGGACCCCAGGACAGGGATCACAGATACGCAGTATTTT. This gives the protein CASRDPRTGITDTQYF.

This clone is judged large. This chain links TRBV6-8 with TRBJ2-3, with D possibly TRBD2 on 5 matching bases. Germline-derived CDR1 and CDR2 are MNHGY and SAAAGT. The V end was cut by 2 bases, the J end by 2 bases, with 14 bases between. This CDR3 has 16 amino acids. The CDR3, as DNA: TGTGCCAGCAGTTACGGTGGCCGACTAACCACAGATACGCAGTATTTT. This sequence encodes CASSYGGRLTTDTQYF.

This clone has only a few counts. The J gene is TRBJ2-7, the V gene TRBV5-1; 8 nucleotides agree with TRBD1. The CDR3 extends over 14 amino acids. Germline V CDR1 and CDR2: SGHRS, YFSETQ. Germline trimming cut 0 bases from V and 7 bases from J; bases unmatched to any gene: 6. CDR3 sequence reads: CASSLDGQGMEQYF. CDR3 nucleotides: TGCGCCAGCAGCTTGGATGGACAGGGAATGGAGCAGTACTTC.

Only a few counts were recorded for this clone. The rearrangement joins TRBV5-1 to TRBJ1-1; 8 nucleotides match TRBD1. CDR3 size: 14 residues. J lost 4 bases, V lost 4 bases, and 6 bases had no gene match. CDR1 SGHRS and CDR2 YFSETQ come from the germline V gene. This chain's CDR3 is CASSRQGLGTEAFF. The CDR3 DNA is TGCGCCAGCAGCCGACAGGGGTTGGGCACTGAAGCTTTCTTT.

The V call is TRBV15, the J call TRBJ2-5; TRBD2 agrees at 8 bases. This CDR3 comprises 15 residues. V dropped 6 bases and J dropped 1; count of bases not matched to a gene: 7. Per the germline V gene, CDR1 is LNHNV and CDR2 is YYDKDF (reference sequence). Written as DNA, the CDR3 is TGTGCCACCAGTCAGGCGGGGGGCTTCCAAGAGACCCAGTACTTC. Translating gives CATSQAGGFQETQYF.

This clone rates as medium-sized. The genes are TRBV11-3 and TRBJ1-4; 9 bases match TRBD1. The length of the CDR3 is 16 residues. Losses at the gene ends were 3 bases for V and 0 bases for J; bases not matched to a gene: 2. CDR1 is SGHNT and CDR2 is YENEEA in the germline V gene. CDR3 amino acids: CASSLGTGTTNEKLFF. The CDR3 DNA reads as TGTGCCAGCAGCTTGGGGACAGGGACAACTAATGAAAAACTGTTTTTT.

The rearrangement joins TRBV14 to TRBJ1-2, with D perhaps TRBD1 (5 bases). Trimming took off 0 bases at V and 0 bases at J, with 8 bases between the two ends. Germline CDR1 SGHDN, CDR2 FVKESK. This CDR3 region has 15 residues. The CDR3 is CASSQETGANYGYTF. Written as DNA, the CDR3 is TGTGCCAGCAGCCAAGAAACAGGAGCTAACTATGGCTACACCTTC.

Judged by abundance, this clone is medium-sized. CDR3 sequence (DNA): TGTGCCAGCAGCCAGACAGGGAACACCTACAATGAGCAGTTCTTC. Translation: CASSQTGNTYNEQFF. The V call is TRBV6-8, the J call TRBJ2-1; TRBD1 aligns across 7 bases. The V gene's germline CDR1 is MNHGY and CDR2 SAAAGT. This CDR3 has 15 amino acids. The V gene end was trimmed by 6 bases and the J gene end by 2 bases; junction bases not matched to a gene: 7.

This clone appeared a few times. The J gene is TRBJ2-4, the V gene TRBV6-8; D is tentatively TRBD1 or TRBD2 (5 bases each). V gave up 5 bases and J gave up 0 bases, with 14 bases separating them. The CDR3 is made up of 16 amino acids. Germline assignment: CDR1 MNHGY and CDR2 SAAAGT. The CDR3 DNA reads as TGTGCCAGCAGTGCCCCGGCCGGGGCAGCCAAAAACATTCAGTACTTC. Its protein product is CASSAPAGAAKNIQYF.

This clone came up a few times. The V and J genes are TRBV23-1 and TRBJ2-1, with 12 bases that match TRBD2. TRBV23-1 is an ORF; its function is uncertain. The CDR3 sequence is 17 residues long. V gave up 6 bases and J gave up 3 bases; unmatched junction bases: 9. The CDR3 region is CASSLEPTSGGYNEQFF. The CDR3 bases are TGCGCCAGCAGCTTGGAGCCGACTAGCGGGGGCTACAATGAGCAGTTCTTC.

The count of this clone is one. Written as DNA, the CDR3 is TGTGCCAGTAGTAGTTCAGGGGCTACCGGGGAGCTGTTTTTT. Translating it yields CASSSSGATGELFF. V and J are TRBV19 and TRBJ2-2, with D possibly being TRBD1 (6 bases). Trimming removed 4 bases from V and 5 bases from J, with 11 bases in between. The CDR3 runs 14 residues. The V gene's germline CDR1 is LNHDA and CDR2 SQIVND (reference sequence).

The CDR3 DNA reads as TGCAGCGCAATCGGACCGGGGGTGGGGAAGACCCAGTACTTC. Its protein is CSAIGPGVGKTQYF. The rearrangement joins TRBV29-1 to TRBJ2-5; TRBD2 might be the D (6 bases). Germline V gene lookup returns CDR1 SQVTM and CDR2 ANQGSEA. The V gene lost 7 bases and the J gene lost 6 bases, with 21 bases spanning the gap. CDR3 length: 14 residues.

The J gene is TRBJ2-7, the V gene TRBV14, with no clear D. The CDR3 length is 14 residues. Trimming left V 1 base short and J 6 bases short, with 13 bases between. Germline values: CDR1 SGHDN, CDR2 FVKESK. The CDR3 spells CASSQAAGRFEQYF. The CDR3 bases are TGTGCCAGCAGCCAAGCGGCCGGGCGCTTCGAGCAGTACTTC.

This clone showed up just a few times. The gene calls are TRBV6-8 and TRBJ2-5; the D is unclear. The CDR3 extends over 15 amino acids. V was pared by 5 bases and J by 2 bases, with 15 bases between. Germline CDR1 MNHGY, CDR2 SAAAGT. The CDR3 coding sequence is TGTGCCAGCAGTCGCCAGCCCAAGCCTCAAGAGACCCAGTACTTC. Protein sequence: CASSRQPKPQETQYF.

This chain joins TRBV30 and TRBJ1-2; no definite D call. Trimming shortened V by 3 bases and J by 0 bases, and 5 bases separated the two germline ends. CDR3 length: 12 residues. From germline, CDR1 is GTSNPN and CDR2 SVGIG (reference sequence). CDR3 region: CAWSPSNYGYTF. The CDR3 nucleotides read TGTGCCTGGAGCCCGTCTAACTATGGCTACACCTTC.

The rearrangement uses TRBV11-3 and TRBJ2-2, with 11 bases lining up with TRBD2. Germline lookup yields CDR1 SGHNT and CDR2 YENEEA. The V and J ends lost 0 bases and 5 bases, in that order; junction bases with no gene match: 2. This CDR3 spans 16 amino acids. CDR3 loop: CASSLEGLAATGELFF. In DNA form, the CDR3 reads TGTGCCAGCAGCTTAGAGGGACTAGCGGCTACCGGGGAGCTGTTTTTT.

CDR3 protein: CASSLDVAGVWTDTQYF. The CDR3 bases are TGTGCCAGCAGCTTAGATGTAGCGGGGGTCTGGACAGATACGCAGTATTTT. V and J are TRBV11-3 and TRBJ2-3; 9 bases align to TRBD2. This CDR3 region has 17 residues. V dropped 0 bases and J dropped 3; count of bases not matched to a gene: 7. The germline V gene has CDR1 SGHNT and CDR2 YENEEA. Together with reference TRBV11-3 and TRBJ2-3, the CDR3 gives the full variable domain: EAGVVQSPRYKIIEKKQPVAFWCNPISGHNTLYWYLQNLGQGPELLIRYENEEAVDDSQLPKDRFSAERLKGVDSTLKIQPAELGDSAVYLCASSLDVAGVWTDTQYFGPGTRLTVL.

V and J are TRBV19 and TRBJ1-3; D gene uncertain. The CDR3 has 17 amino acids. Trimming took off 3 bases at V and 0 bases at J, with 15 bases between the two ends. CDR1 is LNHDA, CDR2 SQIVND, per germline (reference sequence). The CDR3 reads CASSIRPADVSGNTIYF. In DNA, the CDR3 is TGTGCCAGTAGTATCCGCCCGGCGGATGTCTCTGGAAACACCATATATTTT.